A single sample is the source of the 24 T cell receptor beta chains below, sequenced in a study of control samples from healthy donors and cancer patients. Assay used: immunoSEQ multiplex PCR; TCRdb lists only in-frame clones, some missing. Seen here are around 100,000 clones, roughly 87% observed once, and the top ten hold 15% to 20%. The sample taken for sequencing was blood. The receptors were gathered from a woman between 45 and 60 years old in good health.

The genes are TRBV7-3 and TRBJ2-2; D ambiguous. Germline CDR1 and CDR2: SGHTA and FQGTGA. Trimming shortened V by 5 bases and J by 6 bases, and 10 bases separated the two germline ends. The CDR3 consists of 13 residues. DNA for the CDR3: TGTGCCAGCAGCAGGAGTGTGGCCGGGGAGCTGTTTTTT. It specifies CASSRSVAGELFF.

V is TRBV9 and J is TRBJ2-1, with 8 bases lining up with TRBD2. Per germline, CDR1 SGDLS and CDR2 YYNGEE. The CDR3 totals 15 residues. V lost 5 bases to trimming and J lost 2 bases; unmatched junction nucleotides: 6. The CDR3 nucleotides are TGTGCCAGCAGTCTTAGCGGGAACACCTACAATGAGCAGTTCTTC. Translating it yields CASSLSGNTYNEQFF.

The CDR3 spells CATSRAGFTSGEFYEQYF. The CDR3 DNA is TGTGCCACCAGCAGAGCTGGGTTTACTAGCGGAGAGTTCTACGAGCAGTACTTC. V is TRBV15 and J is TRBJ2-7, with 8 bases fitting TRBD2. J was trimmed by 3 bases and V by 1 base; bases with no gene match: 14. The CDR3 has 18 amino acids. Germline-derived CDR1 and CDR2 are LNHNV and YYDKDF (reference sequence).

This chain uses TRBV5-6 with TRBJ2-3; the match to TRBD1 covers 8 bases. The germline V gene has CDR1 SGHDT and CDR2 YYEEEE. Unmatched junction bases numbered 5, after V lost 2 bases and J lost 6 bases. The CDR3 spans 14 residues. The CDR3 sequence: CASSFGQGSDTQYF. CDR3 DNA: TGTGCCAGCAGCTTTGGACAGGGATCGGATACGCAGTATTTT. The variable domain in full, with the rest retrieved from reference TRBV5-6 and TRBJ2-3, is DAGVTQSPTHLIKTRGQQVTLRCSPKSGHDTVSWYQQALGQGPQFIFQYYEEEERQRGNFPDRFSGHQFPNYSSELNVNALLLGDSALYLCASSFGQGSDTQYFGPGTRLTVL.

The V call is TRBV4-1, the J call TRBJ1-5, with D unresolved. Germline lookup yields CDR1 MGHRA and CDR2 YSYEKL. Trimming took 1 base from V and 1 from J, leaving 14 bases between them. This CDR3 region has 17 residues. The CDR3 loop reads CASSQGRPFQSNQPQHF. The CDR3 DNA follows: TGCGCCAGCAGCCAAGGAAGGCCGTTCCAGAGCAATCAGCCCCAGCATTTT.

The chain joins TRBV7-9 to TRBJ2-7; D possibly matches TRBD1 or TRBD2 (5 bases each). The V gene's germline CDR1 is SEHNR and CDR2 FQNEAQ (reference sequence). The CDR3 is 13 residues long. Trimming left V 1 base short and J 3 bases short, with 7 bases between. The CDR3 nucleotides are TGTGCCAGCAGCTTAGGGGACGGCTACGAGCAGTACGTC. Translation: CASSLGDGYEQYV.

This clone turned up a few times. The rearrangement joins TRBV7-9 to TRBJ1-6; 10 bases fit TRBD1. Trimming cost V 5 bases and J 2 bases; bases outside gene matches: 0. The CDR3 is 15 amino acids. Germline V gene data show CDR1 as SEHNR and CDR2 as FQNEAQ (reference sequence). DNA for the CDR3: TGTGCCAGCAGCGGGACAGGGGCCTATAATTCACCCCTCCACTTT. Protein sequence: CASSGTGAYNSPLHF.

The V call is TRBV14, the J call TRBJ2-7; D is unclear. CDR3 length: 13 amino acids. Trimming stripped 4 bases from V and 0 bases from J, with 7 bases between. CDR1 is SGHDN, CDR2 FVKESK, per germline. DNA for the CDR3: TGTGCCAGCAGCCGTTGGAGCTCCTACGAGCAGTACTTC. Translation gives CASSRWSSYEQYF.

The chain joins TRBV3-1 (or the pseudogene TRBV3-2) to TRBJ1-2, with D uncertain. CDR1 and CDR2 from the germline V gene are LGHDT and YNNKEL (reference sequence). Trimming left V 4 bases short and J 8 bases short, with 14 bases between. The CDR3 loop spans 13 amino acids. This CDR3 reads CASSPTYSRGYTF. Written as DNA, the CDR3 is TGTGCCAGCAGCCCGACGTACTCGCGAGGCTACACCTTC.

The V call is TRBV29-1, the J call TRBJ2-2; TRBD2 is a possible D gene (6 bases). The CDR3 consists of 13 residues. V was shortened by 4 bases and J by 4 bases, with 10 bases between the two germline ends. CDR1 and CDR2 (germline): SQVTM, ANQGSEA. The CDR3 is CSVVSGLTGELFF. The CDR3, as DNA: TGCAGCGTTGTTAGCGGACTCACCGGGGAGCTGTTTTTT.

The chain has TRBV6-2 or TRBV6-3 and TRBJ2-1; 11 bases are a match to TRBD2. The CDR3 sequence is 17 residues long. V shed 2 bases and J 0 bases; nucleotides not matched to a gene: 3. CDR1 and CDR2 from the germline V gene are MNHEY and SVGEGT. For the CDR3, the DNA is TGTGCCAGCAGTTACGGGACTAGCGGAACCTCCTACAATGAGCAGTTCTTC. It translates to CASSYGTSGTSYNEQFF.

The J gene is TRBJ1-2, the V gene TRBV6-5; 9 bases line up with TRBD1. V was clipped by 6 bases and J by 8 bases; unmatched bases: 10. The CDR3 is made up of 14 amino acids. The germline V gene has CDR1 MNHEY and CDR2 SVGAGI. CDR3: CASRPPGQGMGYTF. The CDR3 DNA reads as TGTGCCAGCAGACCCCCGGGACAGGGAATGGGCTACACCTTC.

This chain connects TRBV27 to TRBJ1-1; 7 nucleotides align to TRBD1. The CDR3 has 14 amino acids. Per germline, CDR1 MNHEY and CDR2 SMNVEV (reference sequence). The trim removed 2 bases at V and 1 base at J, leaving 1 base unmatched. CDR3 sequence (DNA): TGTGCCAGCAGTTTAAGACAGGGGAACACTGAAGCTTTCTTT. It codes for CASSLRQGNTEAFF.

J is TRBJ1-2 and V is TRBV5-4, with D hard to call. V gave up 2 bases and J gave up 6 bases, with 14 bases separating them. CDR1 SGHNT and CDR2 YYREEE come from the germline V gene (reference sequence). The CDR3 contains 14 residues. The CDR3 sequence: CASSFRGPSDGYTF. In nucleotides, the CDR3 is TGTGCCAGCAGCTTTAGAGGTCCGAGCGATGGCTACACCTTC.

The chain combines TRBV23-1 with TRBJ2-7; TRBD1 might be the D (6 bases). TRBV23-1 is placed among ORFs of uncertain function. The CDR3 extends over 17 amino acids. V was clipped by 4 bases and J by 0 bases, with 19 bases between them. The DNA of the CDR3 is TGCGCCAGCAGTCCAAGACAGGCCGGGGTCCTCTCCTACGAGCAGTACGTC. Its protein product is CASSPRQAGVLSYEQYV.

The chain links TRBV12-3 or TRBV12-4 to TRBJ2-7; TRBD1 agrees at 7 bases. This CDR3 has 12 amino acids. CDR3 in amino acids: CASSLAQTGSRV. As DNA, the CDR3 is TGTGCCAGCAGTTTAGCCCAGACAGGGTCACGCGTC.

This chain connects TRBV7-9 to TRBJ2-6, with 7 bases matching TRBD1. Germline CDR1 and CDR2: SEHNR and FQNEAQ (reference sequence). The CDR3 has 19 amino acids. V shed 11 bases and J 0 bases; nucleotides not matched to a gene: 19. The CDR3 region is CADTWGRQGIFSGANVLTF. CDR3 coding DNA: TGTGCCGACACCTGGGGGCGACAGGGTATCTTCTCTGGGGCCAACGTCCTGACTTTC.

The chain has TRBV27 and TRBJ2-7; a weak D match, TRBD1 (6 bases). CDR1 is MNHEY, CDR2 SMNVEV, per germline (reference sequence). Trimming shortened V by 4 bases and J by 5 bases, and 15 bases separated the two germline ends. The CDR3 totals 14 residues. The CDR3 spells CASSSPIRGDEQYF. The CDR3 DNA sequence: TGTGCCAGCAGTTCCCCCATCAGGGGCGACGAGCAGTACTTC.

J is TRBJ2-7 and V is TRBV5-6; perhaps TRBD1 as D (6 bases). The CDR3 spans 12 residues. Germline V gene data show CDR1 as SGHDT and CDR2 as YYEEEE. Trimming took off 3 bases at V and 7 bases at J, with 11 bases between the two ends. The CDR3: CASSWTDQEQYV. The CDR3 DNA reads as TGTGCCAGCAGCTGGACAGACCAAGAGCAGTACGTC.

The chain joins TRBV6-4 to TRBJ2-2, with unresolved D. The germline gives CDR1 MRHNA, CDR2 SNTAGT. V lost 4 bases to trimming and J lost 1 base, with 7 bases between them. The CDR3 extends over 14 amino acids. CDR3 amino acids: CASSGELNTGELFF. The CDR3 DNA follows: TGTGCCAGCAGTGGGGAACTGAACACCGGGGAGCTGTTTTTT.

V gene TRBV11-1 combines with J gene TRBJ2-3; D is possibly TRBD2 (8 bases). The CDR3 covers 16 residues. The germline V gene has CDR1 SGHAT and CDR2 FQDESV (reference sequence). The ends were cut back, 5 bases at V and 4 bases at J, with 19 bases in the middle. The CDR3 loop is CASSQSTGGGPDTQYF. In DNA form, the CDR3 reads TGTGCCAGCAGCCAGAGCACGGGAGGGGGCCCAGATACGCAGTATTTT.

This clone has only a few counts. The genes are TRBV7-9 and TRBJ2-7; D is ambiguous. The V end lost 9 bases, the J end lost 5 bases, and 5 bases lay between the germline ends. The CDR3 length is 9 residues. From germline, CDR1 is SEHNR and CDR2 FQNEAQ (reference sequence). The CDR3 DNA reads TGTGCCAGGGTCCACGAGCAGTACGTC. Its protein is CARVHEQYV.

The chain recombines TRBV25-1 with TRBJ2-6, with TRBD2 as a possible D gene (5 bases). Germline CDR1 is MGHDK and CDR2 is SYGVNS. V was cut by 5 bases and J by 0 bases, with 14 bases left in between. The CDR3 runs 17 residues. The CDR3 region has the DNA TGTGCCAGCAGTCCCTGGGCTAGCCTCTCTGGGGCCAACGTCCTGACTTTC. Translated: CASSPWASLSGANVLTF.

This clone came up once. The chain recombines TRBV6-5 with TRBJ2-1; 10 positions match TRBD1. CDR3 length: 15 residues. Germline loops: CDR1 MNHEY, CDR2 SVGAGI. V was clipped by 2 bases and J by 8 bases; unmatched bases: 6. Written as DNA, the CDR3 is TGTGCCAGCAGTTACCTGGGACAGGGGACAGATGAGCAGTTCTTC. The encoded protein is CASSYLGQGTDEQFF.